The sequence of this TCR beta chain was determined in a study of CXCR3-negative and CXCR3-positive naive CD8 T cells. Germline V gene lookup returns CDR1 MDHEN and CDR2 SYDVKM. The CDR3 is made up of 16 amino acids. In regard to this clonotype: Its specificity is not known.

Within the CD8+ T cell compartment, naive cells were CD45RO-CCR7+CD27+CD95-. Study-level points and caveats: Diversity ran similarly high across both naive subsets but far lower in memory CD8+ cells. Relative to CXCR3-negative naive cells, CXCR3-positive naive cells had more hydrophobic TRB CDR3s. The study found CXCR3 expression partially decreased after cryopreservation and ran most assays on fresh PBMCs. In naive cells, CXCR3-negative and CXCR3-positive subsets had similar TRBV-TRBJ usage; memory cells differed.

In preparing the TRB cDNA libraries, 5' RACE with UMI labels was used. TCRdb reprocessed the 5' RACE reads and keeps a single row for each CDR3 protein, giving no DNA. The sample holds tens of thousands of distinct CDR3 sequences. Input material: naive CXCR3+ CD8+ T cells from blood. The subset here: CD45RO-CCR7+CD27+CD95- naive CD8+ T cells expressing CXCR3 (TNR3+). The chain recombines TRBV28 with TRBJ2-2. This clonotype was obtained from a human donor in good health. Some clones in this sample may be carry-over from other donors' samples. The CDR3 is CASSLIAAPNTGELFF.